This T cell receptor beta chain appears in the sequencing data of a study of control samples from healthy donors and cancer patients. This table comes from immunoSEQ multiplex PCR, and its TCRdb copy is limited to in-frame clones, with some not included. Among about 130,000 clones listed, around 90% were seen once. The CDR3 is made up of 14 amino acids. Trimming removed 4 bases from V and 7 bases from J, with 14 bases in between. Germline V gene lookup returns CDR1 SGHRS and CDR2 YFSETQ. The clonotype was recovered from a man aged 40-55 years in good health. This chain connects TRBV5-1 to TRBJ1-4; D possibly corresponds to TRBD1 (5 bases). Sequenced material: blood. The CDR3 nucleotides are TGCGCCAGCAGCCTAGGGACGGCGGGTGAAAAACTGTTTTTT. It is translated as CASSLGTAGEKLFF.